The 32 T cell receptor beta chains below come from one sample, sequenced in a study of blood T cell repertoires in COVID-19. Profiling relied on immunoSEQ multiplex PCR, and the TCRdb table lists in-frame clones only, not all of them. The table records 250,000 to 350,000 clones, over 75% of them present only once. The sequenced sample was peripheral blood. The receptors stem from a woman in her thirties with COVID-19, enrolled during active disease.

The chain carries TRBV30 and TRBJ1-1; possible D gene TRBD1, 6 bases. The CDR3 loop spans 16 amino acids. CDR1 and CDR2 (germline): GTSNPN, SVGIG (reference sequence). V shed 1 base and J shed 4 bases, with 19 bases lying between them. The CDR3 DNA sequence: TGTGCCTGGAGTGCCAAGTTCAGGGGCGGGAGCACTGAAGCTTTCTTT. Translation: CAWSAKFRGGSTEAFF.

This chain joins TRBV2 and TRBJ1-1; D gene uncertain. Germline lookup yields CDR1 SNHLY and CDR2 FYNNEI. There are 14 residues in the CDR3. The V and J ends lost 4 bases and 1 base respectively, with 10 bases between them. This chain's CDR3 is CASSVSAANTEAFF. The CDR3 coding sequence is TGTGCCAGCAGTGTAAGCGCAGCGAACACTGAAGCTTTCTTT.

CDR3 protein: CASSAAGDTGELFF. The DNA of the CDR3 is TGCGCCAGCAGCGCGGCGGGGGACACCGGGGAGCTGTTTTTT. J is TRBJ2-2 and V is TRBV5-1; 7 bases line up with TRBD2. The CDR3 extends over 14 amino acids. V shed 4 bases and J 3 bases; nucleotides not matched to a gene: 3. Germline-derived CDR1 and CDR2 are SGHRS and YFSETQ.

The gene calls are TRBV2 and TRBJ1-5; D not resolved. There are 13 residues in the CDR3. V lost 7 bases, J lost 1 base, and 8 bases lay in between. The germline gives CDR1 SNHLY, CDR2 FYNNEI. In nucleotides, the CDR3 is TGTGCCAGCACTTTTGGCAGCAATCAGCCCCAGCATTTT. Protein sequence: CASTFGSNQPQHF.

The V gene is TRBV5-4, the J gene TRBJ2-7, with 10 bases fitting TRBD2. Per germline, CDR1 SGHNT and CDR2 YYREEE (reference sequence). V shed 4 bases, J shed 12 bases, and the junction held 7 bases outside the gene matches. This CDR3 comprises 12 residues. The CDR3 nucleotides are TGTGCCAGCAGCCCCGGACTAGCGGAGGTGTACTTC. It is translated as CASSPGLAEVYF.

The J gene is TRBJ2-7, the V gene TRBV2; possible D gene TRBD1, 5 bases. V lost 5 bases and J 3 bases, leaving 14 bases between the germline ends. The CDR3 covers 14 residues. The germline V gene encodes CDR1 SNHLY and CDR2 FYNNEI. The CDR3 region has the DNA TGTGCCAGCAGTCGCCAGGGTAACGACTACGAGCAGTACTTC. It specifies CASSRQGNDYEQYF.

The chain carries TRBV28 and TRBJ1-3; weak D call: TRBD1 (5 bases). The V end lost 2 bases, the J end lost 7 bases, and 12 bases lay between the germline ends. CDR1 is MDHEN and CDR2 is SYDVKM in the germline V gene. The CDR3 runs 14 residues. The CDR3 here is CASSLSPGLNTIYF. The CDR3 DNA sequence: TGTGCCAGCAGTTTAAGTCCAGGGCTCAACACCATATATTTT. The full variable domain, its missing parts supplied by reference TRBV28 and TRBJ1-3, is DVKVTQSSRYLVKRTGEKVFLECVQDMDHENMFWYRQDPGLGLRLIYFSYDVKMKEKGDIPEGYSVSREKKERFSLILESASTNQTSMYLCASSLSPGLNTIYFGEGSWLTVV.

This clone was seen only once. This chain connects TRBV6-5 to TRBJ1-2; the D gene is possibly TRBD1 (6 bases). This CDR3 is 14 amino acids long. Trimming cost V 7 bases and J 4 bases, with 16 bases left between them. Germline loops: CDR1 MNHEY, CDR2 SVGAGI. The CDR3 reads CASTPTGTLYGYTF. CDR3 sequence (DNA): TGTGCCAGCACCCCGACGGGGACACTCTATGGCTACACCTTC.

The J gene is TRBJ2-5, the V gene TRBV11-3, with D perhaps matching TRBD1 (6 bases). There are 15 residues in the CDR3. The germline V gene has CDR1 SGHNT and CDR2 YENEEA. Deletions cut 5 bases from V and 1 base from J, with 14 bases between. CDR3 loop: CASSLLQGPQETQYF. CDR3 coding DNA: TGTGCCAGCAGCCTGTTACAGGGACCCCAAGAGACCCAGTACTTC.

The gene calls are TRBV2 and TRBJ2-7, with 10 bases lining up with TRBD2. Germline V gives CDR1 SNHLY, CDR2 FYNNEI. Germline trimming cut 4 bases from V and 2 bases from J; bases unmatched to any gene: 2. The CDR3 is 14 residues long. CDR3 protein: CASSVLAGTYEQYF. Here the CDR3 DNA reads TGTGCCAGCAGTGTACTAGCGGGAACCTACGAGCAGTACTTC.

The V and J genes are TRBV28 and TRBJ2-7; a weak D match, TRBD2 (6 bases). The CDR3 has 15 amino acids. V shed 1 base and J shed 2 bases, with 12 bases lying between them. CDR1 MDHEN and CDR2 SYDVKM come from the germline V gene. The CDR3 coding sequence is TGTGCCAGCAGTTTATACGGGGGACTCCCCTACGAGCAGTACTTC. It encodes CASSLYGGLPYEQYF.

This chain uses TRBV6-1 with TRBJ2-5; the D gene is possibly TRBD1 (5 bases). CDR1 is MNHNS and CDR2 is SASEGT in the germline V gene. The ends were cut back, 6 bases at V and 4 bases at J, with 6 bases in the middle. There are 11 residues in the CDR3. The CDR3 DNA reads TGTGCCAGCAGGGGGCGAGAGACCCAGTACTTC. This gives the protein CASRGRETQYF.

Points on this clone: Other DNA sequences from this sample encode an identical CDR3 as well. V and J are TRBV2 and TRBJ1-2; TRBD1 matches 8 bases. Germline trimming cut 4 bases from V and 0 bases from J; bases unmatched to any gene: 1. Per germline, CDR1 SNHLY and CDR2 FYNNEI. This CDR3 is built from 14 residues. CDR3 amino acids: CASSAQGANYGYTF. In DNA, the CDR3 is TGTGCCAGCAGTGCACAGGGGGCTAACTATGGCTACACCTTC.

The V gene is TRBV7-9, the J gene TRBJ2-3; 10 bases align to TRBD2. V gave up 5 bases and J gave up 0 bases; unmatched junction bases: 5. Germline V gene lookup returns CDR1 SEHNR and CDR2 FQNEAQ (reference sequence). The CDR3 contains 16 residues. Written as DNA, the CDR3 is TGTGCCAGCAGCCCCCAAGCGGGAGGGAGCACAGATACGCAGTATTTT. Amino acid sequence: CASSPQAGGSTDTQYF.

This clone has only a few counts. The chain is built from TRBV11-2 and TRBJ2-5; D not resolved. Germline loops: CDR1 SGHAT, CDR2 FQNNGV. This CDR3 contains 11 residues. V was clipped by 4 bases and J by 5 bases, with 5 bases between them. The CDR3 sequence is CASSYSETQYF. DNA for the CDR3: TGTGCCAGCAGCTATTCGGAGACCCAGTACTTC.

This clone has just one count. The chain employs TRBV7-2 and TRBJ2-7; D unresolved. Germline loops: CDR1 SGHTA, CDR2 FQGNSA. This CDR3 has 14 amino acids. The ends were cut back, 1 base at V and 7 bases at J, with 14 bases in the middle. This CDR3 reads CASSLDYRTVEQYF. The DNA for the CDR3 is TGTGCCAGCAGCTTAGACTACCGTACGGTGGAGCAGTACTTC.

This rearrangement joins TRBV6-6 to TRBJ2-1, with TRBD2 identical over 11 bases. The germline gives CDR1 MNHNY, CDR2 SVGAGI (reference sequence). The ends lost 6 bases at V and 8 bases at J; junction bases unmatched: 9. The CDR3 runs to 15 residues. The CDR3 reads CASRAIAGGPYEQFF. DNA of the CDR3: TGTGCCAGCAGGGCTATAGCGGGAGGGCCGTATGAGCAGTTCTTC.

The chain couples TRBV7-2 to TRBJ1-1; a possible D gene is TRBD1 (5 bases). The V end lost 5 bases, the J end lost 4 bases, and 26 bases lay between the germline ends. This CDR3 region has 18 residues. The germline V gene has CDR1 SGHTA and CDR2 FQGNSA. The chain's CDR3 is CASSLFRLGGDYGTEAFF. DNA for the CDR3: TGTGCCAGCAGCCTTTTTCGGCTGGGAGGGGATTATGGCACTGAAGCTTTCTTT. The whole variable domain, filled in from reference TRBV7-2 and TRBJ1-1, reads GAGVSQSPSNKVTEKGKDVELRCDPISGHTALYWYRQSLGQGLEFLIYFQGNSAPDKSGLPSDRFSAERTGGSVSTLTIQRTQQEDSAVYLCASSLFRLGGDYGTEAFFGQGTRLTVV.

The chain combines TRBV6-6 with TRBJ2-6; TRBD1 is a possible D gene (6 bases). The CDR3 has 16 amino acids. V lost 0 bases and J lost 3, with 9 bases in between. Germline V CDR1 and CDR2: MNHNY, SVGAGI (reference sequence). The CDR3 DNA follows: TGTGCCAGCAGTTACTCGTTAGGGGGTGGGGCCAACGTCCTGACTTTC. Its protein product is CASSYSLGGGANVLTF.

This chain links TRBV6-2 or TRBV6-3 with TRBJ2-3, with D unclear. Germline CDR1 MNHEY, CDR2 SVGEGT. Trimming shortened V by 4 bases and J by 3 bases, and 2 bases separated the two germline ends. This CDR3 has 11 residues. CDR3 region: CASSSTDTQYF. CDR3 nucleotide sequence: TGTGCCAGCAGTTCTACAGATACGCAGTATTTT.

This chain uses TRBV14 with TRBJ2-3; 11 bases fit TRBD2. CDR1 is SGHDN and CDR2 is FVKESK in the germline V gene. This CDR3 has 16 residues. The J segment lost 4 bases and the V segment lost 1 base, leaving 4 bases of the junction unmatched. CDR3 sequence reads: CASSQGLAGTSDTQYF. DNA of the CDR3: TGTGCCAGCAGCCAAGGACTAGCGGGAACCTCAGATACGCAGTATTTT.

The chain recombines TRBV5-1 with TRBJ1-2, with TRBD1 as a possible D gene (5 bases). Between the trimmed V and J ends, which lost 4 bases and 8 bases, there was a span of 21 bases. Germline V gives CDR1 SGHRS, CDR2 YFSETQ. This CDR3 contains 15 residues. The CDR3 coding sequence is TGCGCCAGCAGCGAATCCGGGACGCGGGGGAAAGGCTACACCTTC. It translates to CASSESGTRGKGYTF.

The table lists this clone with a count of one. The chain employs TRBV4-1 and TRBJ2-1; D gene uncertain. V shed 5 bases and J shed 3 bases, with 20 bases lying between them. The germline V gene has CDR1 MGHRA and CDR2 YSYEKL. This CDR3 has 17 amino acids. CDR3: CASSKTYYDGLYNEQFF. The CDR3 nucleotides read TGCGCCAGCAGCAAAACATACTACGACGGCCTCTACAATGAGCAGTTCTTC.

This clone was seen more than once but under ten times. This rearrangement joins TRBV19 to TRBJ2-7; a possible D gene is TRBD1 (7 bases). In germline, CDR1 is LNHDA, CDR2 SQIVND (reference sequence). The V end lost 7 bases, the J end lost 3 bases, and 13 bases lay between the germline ends. The CDR3 runs to 13 residues. The CDR3 sequence is CASTRQGGYEQYF. The CDR3 DNA reads TGTGCCAGTACAAGACAGGGAGGCTACGAGCAGTACTTC.

This chain connects TRBV27 to TRBJ1-6; no firm D call. Germline V lookup: CDR1 MNHEY, CDR2 SMNVEV (reference sequence). CDR3 length: 17 amino acids. The ends were cut back, 3 bases at V and 0 bases at J, with 12 bases in the middle. The CDR3 sequence: CASSFVPLSSYNSPLHF. The DNA for the CDR3 is TGTGCCAGCAGTTTTGTCCCCTTGAGCTCCTATAATTCACCCCTCCACTTT.

The chain couples TRBV5-6 to TRBJ1-6; perhaps TRBD1 as D (5 bases). The length of the CDR3 is 15 residues. Trimming removed 4 bases at V and 4 bases at J, with 12 bases between. The germline gives CDR1 SGHDT, CDR2 YYEEEE. This CDR3 is CASSLRQKYNSPLHF. CDR3 in DNA: TGTGCCAGCAGCCTCCGACAGAAATATAATTCACCCCTCCACTTT.

V gene TRBV19 combines with J gene TRBJ1-2; D might be TRBD1 (5 bases). Trimming cost V 6 bases and J 1 base, with 12 bases left between them. CDR1 is LNHDA and CDR2 is SQIVND in the germline V gene (reference sequence). This CDR3 is 14 amino acids long. The CDR3 bases are TGTGCCAGTAGCAACGGGGGTGTTAACTATGGCTACACCTTC. Amino acids: CASSNGGVNYGYTF.

The gene calls are TRBV10-3 and TRBJ1-3, with D possibly being TRBD1 (6 bases). Trimming left V 10 bases short and J 0 bases short, with 13 bases between. The V gene's germline CDR1 is ENHRY and CDR2 SYGVKD. This CDR3 is built from 14 residues. The CDR3 DNA sequence: TGTGCCACCGCCGACAGGACCTCTGGAAACACCATATATTTT. It encodes CATADRTSGNTIYF.

The J gene is TRBJ2-3, the V gene TRBV11-2; weak D call: TRBD2 (7 bases). This CDR3 comprises 15 residues. Germline CDR1 and CDR2: SGHAT and FQNNGV. V dropped 5 bases and J dropped 1 base, with 13 bases sitting between them. The CDR3 loop is CASSRGAGGTDTQYF. The DNA of the CDR3 is TGTGCCAGCAGCCGGGGGGCGGGGGGCACAGATACGCAGTATTTT.

The V and J genes are TRBV9 and TRBJ2-7; perhaps TRBD2 as D (7 bases). The CDR3 runs 15 residues. Germline V gene data show CDR1 as SGDLS and CDR2 as YYNGEE. V lost 4 bases, J lost 1 base, and 15 bases lay in between. The CDR3 DNA reads as TGTGCCAGCAGCCCCTGGGGGGGCCCATCCTACGAGCAGTACTTC. This codes for CASSPWGGPSYEQYF.

V usage is TRBV4-1 and J usage is TRBJ2-7; weak D call: TRBD2 (6 bases). Trimming stripped 4 bases from V and 3 bases from J, with 16 bases between. The germline V gene encodes CDR1 MGHRA and CDR2 YSYEKL. The CDR3 runs to 15 residues. The CDR3 sequence is CASSLGSSANYEQYF. As DNA, the CDR3 is TGCGCCAGCAGCCTAGGGTCTAGCGCGAACTACGAGCAGTACTTC.

This chain links TRBV12-3 or TRBV12-4 with TRBJ1-1; D is undetermined. V lost 3 bases and J lost 2, with 7 bases in between. The CDR3 loop spans 13 amino acids. DNA for the CDR3: TGTGCCAGCAGTTTTAGCGAAAACACTGAAGCTTTCTTT. Protein sequence: CASSFSENTEAFF.